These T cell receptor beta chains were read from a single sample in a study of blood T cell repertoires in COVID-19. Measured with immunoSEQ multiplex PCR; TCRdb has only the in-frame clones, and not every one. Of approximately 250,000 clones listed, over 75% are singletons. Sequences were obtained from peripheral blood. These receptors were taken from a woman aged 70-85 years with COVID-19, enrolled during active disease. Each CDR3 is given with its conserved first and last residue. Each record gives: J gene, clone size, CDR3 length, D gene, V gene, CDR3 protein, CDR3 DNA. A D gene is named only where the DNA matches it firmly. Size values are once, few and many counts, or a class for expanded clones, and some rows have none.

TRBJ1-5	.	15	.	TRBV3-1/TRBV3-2	CASSQGTEKPQPQHF	TGTGCCAGCAGCCAAGGGACAGAAAAACCTCAGCCCCAGCATTTT
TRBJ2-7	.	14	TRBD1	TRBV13	CASSQDRVVYEQYF	TGTGCCAGCAGCCAGGACAGGGTGGTCTACGAGCAGTACTTC
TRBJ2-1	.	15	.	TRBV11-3	CASSLFSGPDNEQFF	TGTGCCAGCAGCTTATTTTCAGGGCCCGACAATGAGCAGTTCTTC
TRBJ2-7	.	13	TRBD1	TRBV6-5	CASTRDRGYEQYF	TGTGCCAGCACCAGGGACAGGGGCTACGAGCAGTACTTC
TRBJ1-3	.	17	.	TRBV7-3	CASSLNVGSSSGNTIYF	TGTGCCAGCAGCTTAAACGTCGGGTCAAGCTCTGGAAACACCATATATTTT
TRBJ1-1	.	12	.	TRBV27	CASSTGWTEAFF	TGTGCCAGCAGTACAGGGTGGACTGAAGCTTTCTTT
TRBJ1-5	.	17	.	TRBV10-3	CAISESSVQGVGQPQHF	TGTGCCATCAGTGAGTCTTCGGTACAGGGTGTGGGTCAGCCCCAGCATTTT
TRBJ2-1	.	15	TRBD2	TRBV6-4	CASGIGLAGVCEQFF	TGTGCCAGCGGCATCGGACTAGCGGGAGTTTGTGAGCAGTTCTTC
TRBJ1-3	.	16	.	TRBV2	CASSPLGGAKGNTIYF	TGTGCCAGCAGCCCCCTAGGGGGGGCTAAAGGAAACACCATATATTTT
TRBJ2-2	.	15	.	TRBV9	CASSVAETDTGELFF	TGTGCCAGCAGCGTAGCTGAGACAGACACCGGGGAGCTGTTTTTT
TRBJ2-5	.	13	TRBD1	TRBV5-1	CASSWDSRETQYF	TGCGCCAGCAGCTGGGACAGCCGAGAGACCCAGTACTTC
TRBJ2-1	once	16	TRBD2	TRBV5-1	CASSLGSGSSYNEQFF	TGCGCCAGCAGCTTAGGAAGCGGGAGTTCCTACAATGAGCAGTTCTTC
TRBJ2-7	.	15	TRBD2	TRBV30	CAWRRGAGGSYEQYF	TGTGCCTGGAGGAGGGGGGCGGGAGGCTCCTACGAGCAGTACTTC
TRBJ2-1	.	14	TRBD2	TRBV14	CASNPGLASYEQFF	TGTGCCAGCAATCCGGGACTAGCTTCGTATGAGCAGTTCTTC
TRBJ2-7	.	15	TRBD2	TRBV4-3	CASSQEGGSSYEQYF	TGCGCCAGCAGCCAAGAGGGGGGGAGTTCCTACGAGCAGTACTTC
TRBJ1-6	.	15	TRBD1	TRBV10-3	CAISRQGSYNSPLHF	TGTGCCATCAGCCGACAGGGCTCCTATAATTCACCCCTCCACTTT
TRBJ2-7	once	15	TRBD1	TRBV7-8	CASSRAGTDPYEQYF	TGTGCCAGCAGCCGAGCCGGGACAGACCCCTACGAGCAGTACTTC
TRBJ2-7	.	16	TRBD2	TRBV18	CASSPGLAGASYEQYF	TGTGCCAGCTCACCCGGACTAGCGGGAGCCTCCTACGAGCAGTACTTC
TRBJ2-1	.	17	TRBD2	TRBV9	CASSPSGLAGVRNEQFF	TGTGCCAGCAGCCCATCAGGACTAGCGGGAGTACGGAATGAGCAGTTCTTC
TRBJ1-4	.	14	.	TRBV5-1	CASSSSLANEKLFF	TGCGCCAGCAGCTCCTCGCTAGCTAATGAAAAACTGTTTTTT
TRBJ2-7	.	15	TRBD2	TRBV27	CASRPSGRAPYEQYF	TGTGCCAGCAGACCTAGCGGGAGGGCCCCGTACGAGCAGTACTTC
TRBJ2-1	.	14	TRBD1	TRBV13	CASSFRQGNDEQFF	TGTGCCAGCAGCTTCCGACAGGGGAACGATGAGCAGTTCTTC
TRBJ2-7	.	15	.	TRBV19	CASSTPTGNSYEQYF	TGTGCCAGTAGTACCCCCACAGGGAACAGCTACGAGCAGTACTTC